Below, 27 T cell receptor beta chains from the same sample are listed, as sequenced in a study of T cell responses to AZD1222 COVID-19 vaccine. Sequencing was performed with immunoSEQ multiplex PCR; in TCRdb, only in-frame clones are kept and a portion is missing. This sample has 99,000 or so clones, with nearly 90% found just once. This sample comprised peripheral blood, obtained 28 days after the second AZD1222 dose. The receptors come from an adult who received the AZD1222 COVID-19 vaccine.

The chain uses TRBV9 and TRBJ2-7; TRBD2 matches 11 bases. V lost 2 bases to trimming and J lost 2 bases; unmatched junction nucleotides: 6. CDR3 length: 16 residues. Per the germline V gene, CDR1 is SGDLS and CDR2 is YYNGEE. The CDR3 DNA reads TGTGCCAGCAGCGTCATAGCGGGAGGGCCCCCCTACGAGCAGTACTTC. Translated: CASSVIAGGPPYEQYF.

This chain joins TRBV4-3 and TRBJ2-1; TRBD2 matches at 8 bases. The CDR3 sequence is 19 residues long. Trimming cost V 1 base and J 7 bases; bases outside gene matches: 18. Per the germline V gene, CDR1 is LGHNA and CDR2 is YSLEER. The CDR3, as DNA: TGCGCCAGCAGCCAAGCCCCGCCGAGCGGGAGACCTGGTAGGAATGAGCAGTTCTTC. Protein product: CASSQAPPSGRPGRNEQFF.

The rearrangement joins TRBV3-1 (or the pseudogene TRBV3-2) to TRBJ2-7, with D maybe TRBD2 (6 bases). The CDR3 contains 11 residues. Trimming pared 4 bases from V and 7 bases from J, leaving 8 bases between. Germline CDR1 reads LGHDT; CDR2 reads YNNKEL (reference sequence). CDR3: CASSPGTEQYF. In DNA, the CDR3 is TGTGCCAGCAGCCCCGGGACTGAGCAGTACTTC.

The rearrangement joins TRBV7-3 to TRBJ2-2, with 16 bases fitting TRBD2. Germline CDR1 is SGHTA and CDR2 is FQGTGA. This CDR3 has 18 residues. With V trimmed by 5 bases and J by 5 bases, 8 bases remained unmatched. In DNA, the CDR3 is TGTGCCAGCAGCACGCCGGGACTAGCGGGAGGGCTGACCGGGGAGCTGTTTTTT. Its protein is CASSTPGLAGGLTGELFF.

V gene TRBV27 combines with J gene TRBJ2-7; 11 nucleotides align to TRBD1. The CDR3 extends over 14 amino acids. Germline CDR1 is MNHEY and CDR2 is SMNVEV (reference sequence). The V and J ends lost 5 bases and 3 bases, in that order; junction bases with no gene match: 3. Here the CDR3 reads CASSPGQGVYEQYF. CDR3 bases: TGTGCCAGCAGTCCGGGACAGGGGGTCTACGAGCAGTACTTC.

The chain's CDR3 is CASSDGQHSYEQYF. CDR3 sequence (DNA): TGTGCCAGCTCGGACGGACAGCACTCCTACGAGCAGTACTTC. The J gene is TRBJ2-7, the V gene TRBV3-1 (or the pseudogene TRBV3-2), with D possibly TRBD1 on 6 matching bases. Looked up from germline, CDR1 is LGHDT and CDR2 is YNNKEL (reference sequence). Trimming took 8 bases from V and 0 from J, leaving 14 bases between them. The CDR3 is 14 amino acids.

V gene TRBV18 combines with J gene TRBJ2-1; TRBD2 matches at 10 bases. The CDR3 runs to 15 residues. Trimming removed 3 bases from V and 4 bases from J; junction bases left unmatched: 3. CDR1 and CDR2 (germline): KGHSH, LQKENI. CDR3 amino acids: CASSPFSGGYNEQFF. In DNA form, the CDR3 reads TGTGCCAGCTCACCCTTTAGCGGGGGGTACAATGAGCAGTTCTTC. Full variable domain (missing parts from reference TRBV18 and TRBJ2-1): NAGVMQNPRHLVRRRGQEARLRCSPMKGHSHVYWYRQLPEEGLKFMVYLQKENIIDESGMPKERFSAEFPKEGPSILRIQQVVRGDSAAYFCASSPFSGGYNEQFFGPGTRLTVL.

Only one count was recorded for this clone. The chain joins TRBV10-1 to TRBJ1-1; D ambiguous. Trimming removed 4 bases from V and 2 bases from J, with 8 bases in between. Germline CDR1 is WNHNN and CDR2 is SYGVQD (reference sequence). The length of the CDR3 is 13 residues. CDR3 amino acids: CASSGQPNTEAFF. The CDR3 bases are TGCGCCAGCAGTGGTCAGCCTAACACTGAAGCTTTCTTT.

This rearrangement joins TRBV7-9 to TRBJ1-5; 7 nucleotides match TRBD1. Germline V gene lookup returns CDR1 SEHNR and CDR2 FQNEAQ (reference sequence). The J segment lost 6 bases and the V segment lost 5 bases, leaving 13 bases of the junction unmatched. CDR3 length: 16 amino acids. The CDR3 nucleotides are TGTGCCAGCAGCCCTTCGACAGGGCCGCGGACTCAGCCCCAGCATTTT. This encodes CASSPSTGPRTQPQHF.

This chain's CDR3 is CATSRSTGLDEKLFF. CDR3 nucleotides: TGTGCCACCAGCAGATCTACAGGTTTGGATGAAAAACTGTTTTTT. The chain couples TRBV15 to TRBJ1-4; TRBD1 might be the D (5 bases). The CDR3 length is 15 residues. CDR1 and CDR2 from the germline V gene are LNHNV and YYDKDF (reference sequence). V was trimmed by 2 bases and J by 6 bases, leaving 13 bases between them.

The chain carries TRBV7-9 and TRBJ2-1; D is uncertain. Germline V gene sequence: CDR1 SEHNR, CDR2 FQNEAQ (reference sequence). CDR3 length: 14 amino acids. Trimming took off 8 bases at V and 5 bases at J, with 16 bases between the two ends. The CDR3, as DNA: TGTGCCAGCTTGGGTTGGCAGAACAACAATGAGCAGTTCTTC. Translating it yields CASLGWQNNNEQFF. The complete variable domain, with remaining parts taken from reference TRBV7-9 and TRBJ2-1, reads DTGVSQNPRHKITKRGQNVTFRCDPISEHNRLYWYRQTLGQGPEFLTYFQNEAQLEKSRLLSDRFSAERPKGSFSTLEIQRTEQGDSAMYLCASLGWQNNNEQFFGPGTRLTVL.

The chain has TRBV9 and TRBJ2-1; D uncertain. The CDR3 extends over 12 amino acids. Trimming removed 0 bases at V and 9 bases at J, with 7 bases between. Germline CDR1 reads SGDLS; CDR2 reads YYNGEE. CDR3 coding DNA: TGTGCCAGCAGCGTAGTTGGTAGTGAGCAGTTCTTC. Its protein product is CASSVVGSEQFF.

The V call is TRBV7-2, the J call TRBJ2-7; weak D call: TRBD1 (6 bases). This CDR3 comprises 14 residues. Germline CDR1 reads SGHTA; CDR2 reads FQGNSA. V dropped 5 bases and J dropped 3 bases, with 14 bases sitting between them. The CDR3 DNA reads TGTGCCAGCAGCCTACCGAGCAGGGGCTACGAGCAGTACTTC. This sequence encodes CASSLPSRGYEQYF.

In this sample, this clone turned up once. The genes are TRBV10-3 and TRBJ1-2; D gene unclear. The V gene lost 3 bases and the J gene lost 5 bases, with 13 bases spanning the gap. The germline CDR1 and CDR2 sequences are ENHRY and SYGVKD. The CDR3 length is 14 residues. CDR3 protein: CAISDSDTLYGYTF. The CDR3 coding sequence is TGTGCCATCAGTGACTCCGACACCTTATATGGCTACACCTTC.

The chain links TRBV4-2 to TRBJ2-1; weak D call: TRBD1 (6 bases). V was clipped by 1 base and J by 4 bases, with 26 bases between them. The V gene's germline CDR1 is LGHNA and CDR2 YNFKEQ. The CDR3 is made up of 20 amino acids. CDR3 residues: CASSQVANTERGTGYNEQFF. DNA for the CDR3: TGTGCCAGCAGCCAAGTGGCAAATACCGAGCGCGGAACAGGGTACAATGAGCAGTTCTTC.

This clone was observed a few times. This sample includes further DNA sequences coding for the same CDR3. The chain joins TRBV19 to TRBJ1-1; possible D gene TRBD1, 6 bases. Germline-derived CDR1 and CDR2 are LNHDA and SQIVND (reference sequence). This CDR3 is 14 amino acids long. The V gene lost 3 bases and the J gene lost 2 bases, with 10 bases spanning the gap. The CDR3 DNA reads TGTGCCAGTAGTATTGGACAGCCCAACACTGAAGCTTTCTTT. It encodes CASSIGQPNTEAFF.

The V gene is TRBV29-1, the J gene TRBJ2-7; no reliable D call. The CDR3 is 11 residues long. Germline loops: CDR1 SQVTM, CDR2 ANQGSEA. V was clipped by 6 bases and J by 3 bases, with 9 bases between them. The DNA for the CDR3 is TGCAGCGTGCGCACCAACTACGAGCAGTACTTC. Translation gives CSVRTNYEQYF.

This chain joins TRBV6-2 or TRBV6-3 and TRBJ2-7; D could derive from TRBD1 or TRBD2 (7 bases each). This CDR3 is built from 19 residues. V lost 2 bases to trimming and J lost 6 bases, with 29 bases between them. CDR1 is MNHEY and CDR2 is SVGEGT in the germline V gene. The CDR3 protein is CASSYTGQAHPGLQGEQYF. Here the CDR3 DNA reads TGTGCCAGCAGTTACACTGGACAGGCCCACCCGGGACTACAGGGCGAGCAGTACTTC.

The chain joins TRBV4-1 to TRBJ2-7, with TRBD2 as a possible D gene (7 bases). V was pared by 4 bases and J by 3 bases, with 13 bases between. There are 14 residues in the CDR3. The germline CDR1 and CDR2 sequences are MGHRA and YSYEKL. CDR3 in amino acids: CASSPGGSVYEQYF. As DNA, the CDR3 is TGCGCCAGCAGCCCGGGGGGCTCCGTCTACGAGCAGTACTTC.

As for this clone: No conserved phenylalanine or tryptophan is present at the end of the CDR3, so a read error is the likely explanation. No DNA is shown, since the ends of the CDR3 on it are uncertain; the CDR3 is the one TCRdb lists. The chain carries TRBV28 and TRBJ1-1; TRBD1 was called by the table and not checked on the DNA. CDR1 MDHEN and CDR2 SYDVKM come from the germline V gene. Inclusive of both ends, the CDR3 amounts to 13 amino acids. CDR3 amino acids: CASSLVVGRAAES.

This clone has only one observation. The chain links TRBV6-5 to TRBJ2-5; 11 positions agree with TRBD2. Trimming took 2 bases from V and 7 from J; bases not matched to a gene: 0. CDR3 length: 13 residues. Per the germline V gene, CDR1 is MNHEY and CDR2 is SVGAGI. The CDR3 reads CASSYGLAGTQYF. In nucleotides, the CDR3 is TGTGCCAGCAGTTACGGACTAGCGGGGACCCAGTACTTC.

Here the CDR3 reads CASSYQARQGLGEQYF. CDR3 DNA sequence: TGTGCCAGCAGTTACCAGGCCAGACAGGGGCTCGGTGAGCAGTACTTC. The V call is TRBV27, the J call TRBJ2-7; TRBD1 aligns across 8 bases. J was trimmed by 7 bases and V by 4 bases; bases with no gene match: 15. Germline assignment: CDR1 MNHEY and CDR2 SMNVEV (reference sequence). The CDR3 length is 16 residues.

The rearrangement uses TRBV11-3 and TRBJ2-1; 10 positions match TRBD1. This CDR3 is 15 amino acids long. Unmatched junction bases numbered 5, after V lost 1 base and J lost 8 bases. The V gene's germline CDR1 is SGHNT and CDR2 YENEEA. In DNA form, the CDR3 reads TGTGCCAGCAGCTTAGGGACAGGGGGTAGGGATGAGCAGTTCTTC. The encoded protein is CASSLGTGGRDEQFF.

J is TRBJ2-2 and V is TRBV5-4, with D maybe TRBD2 (7 bases). Trimming left V 4 bases short and J 8 bases short, with 15 bases between. CDR3 size: 14 residues. Germline CDR1 reads SGHNT; CDR2 reads YYREEE (reference sequence). The CDR3 region is CASSLRGGIGELFF. Here the CDR3 DNA reads TGTGCCAGCAGCCTGAGGGGGGGGATAGGGGAGCTGTTTTTT.

V usage is TRBV28 and J usage is TRBJ1-2; D not certain. The length of the CDR3 is 11 residues. Trimming removed 8 bases from V and 2 bases from J, with 6 bases in between. CDR1 MDHEN and CDR2 SYDVKM come from the germline V gene. CDR3 DNA: TGTGCCAGCGGGGTGAACTATGGCTACACCTTC. Protein: CASGVNYGYTF.

V usage is TRBV19 and J usage is TRBJ1-1; no definite D call. This CDR3 is 15 amino acids long. V lost 1 base and J lost 0, with 9 bases in between. Germline lookup yields CDR1 LNHDA and CDR2 SQIVND (reference sequence). The CDR3 sequence: CASSIVQTLNTEAFF. The CDR3 DNA sequence: TGTGCCAGTAGTATAGTACAGACCTTGAACACTGAAGCTTTCTTT.

V usage is TRBV3-1 (or the pseudogene TRBV3-2) and J usage is TRBJ2-7, with 9 nucleotides matching TRBD1. The CDR3 length is 15 residues. V was pared by 4 bases and J by 3 bases, with 7 bases of the junction left unmatched. The germline V gene has CDR1 LGHDT and CDR2 YNNKEL (reference sequence). CDR3 sequence (DNA): TGTGCCAGCAGCCCCCGACAGGGGGACGTCTACGAGCAGTACTTC. Protein product: CASSPRQGDVYEQYF.